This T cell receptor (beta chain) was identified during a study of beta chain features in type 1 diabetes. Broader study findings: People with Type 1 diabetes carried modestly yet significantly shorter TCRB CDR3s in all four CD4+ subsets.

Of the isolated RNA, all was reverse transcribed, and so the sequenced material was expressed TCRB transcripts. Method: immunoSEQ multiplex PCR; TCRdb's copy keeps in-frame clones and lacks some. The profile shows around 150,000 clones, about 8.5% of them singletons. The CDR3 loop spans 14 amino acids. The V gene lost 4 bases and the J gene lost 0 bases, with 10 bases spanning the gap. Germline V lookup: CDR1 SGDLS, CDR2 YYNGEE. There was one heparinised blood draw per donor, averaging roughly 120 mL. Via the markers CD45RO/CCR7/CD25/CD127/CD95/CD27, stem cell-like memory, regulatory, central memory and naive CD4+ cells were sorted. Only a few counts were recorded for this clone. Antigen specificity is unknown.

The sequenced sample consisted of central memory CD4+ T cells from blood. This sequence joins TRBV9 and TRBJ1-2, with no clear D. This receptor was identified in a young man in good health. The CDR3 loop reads CASSPTTSNYGYTF. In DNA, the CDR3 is TGTGCCAGCAGCCCGACAACCTCTAACTATGGCTACACCTTC.